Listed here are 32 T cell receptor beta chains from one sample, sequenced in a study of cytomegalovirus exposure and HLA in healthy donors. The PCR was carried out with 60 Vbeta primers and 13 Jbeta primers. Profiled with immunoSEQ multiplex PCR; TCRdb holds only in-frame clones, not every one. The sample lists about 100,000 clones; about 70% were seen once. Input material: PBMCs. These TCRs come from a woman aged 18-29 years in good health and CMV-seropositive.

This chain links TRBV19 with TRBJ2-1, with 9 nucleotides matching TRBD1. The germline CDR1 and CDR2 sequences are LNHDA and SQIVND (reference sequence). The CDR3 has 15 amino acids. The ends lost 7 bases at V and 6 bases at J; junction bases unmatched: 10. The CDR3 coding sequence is TGTGCCAGTACCCACCGGGACAGGGCTGGCAATGAGCAGTTCTTC. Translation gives CASTHRDRAGNEQFF.

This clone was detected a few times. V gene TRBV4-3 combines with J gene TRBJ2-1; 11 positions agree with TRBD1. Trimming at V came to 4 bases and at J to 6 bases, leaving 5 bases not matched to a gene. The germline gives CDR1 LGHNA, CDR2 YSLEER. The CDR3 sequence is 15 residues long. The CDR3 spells CASSLGTGGSNEQFF. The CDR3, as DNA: TGCGCCAGCAGCCTCGGGACAGGGGGGTCCAATGAGCAGTTCTTC.

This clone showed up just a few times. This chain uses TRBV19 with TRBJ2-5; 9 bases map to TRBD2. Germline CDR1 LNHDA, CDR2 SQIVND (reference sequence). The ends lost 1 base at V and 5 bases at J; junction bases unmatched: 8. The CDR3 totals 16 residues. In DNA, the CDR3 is TGTGCCAGTAGTATAGCCGGGGCGGGAGGGCCGGAGACCCAGTACTTC. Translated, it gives CASSIAGAGGPETQYF.

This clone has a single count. In nucleotides, the CDR3 is TGTGCCAGCAGCCAAACGTCCGGGACTAGCGGGAACCAGTACTTC. Protein product: CASSQTSGTSGNQYF. This sequence joins TRBV5-4 and TRBJ2-5, with 13 positions matching TRBD2. This CDR3 is built from 15 residues. The germline CDR1 and CDR2 sequences are SGHNT and YYREEE (reference sequence). V was pared by 4 bases and J by 10 bases, with 10 bases of the junction left unmatched. Full variable domain (missing parts from reference TRBV5-4 and TRBJ2-5): ETGVTQSPTHLIKTRGQQVTLRCSSQSGHNTVSWYQQALGQGPQFIFQYYREEENGRGNFPPRFSGLQFPNYSSELNVNALELDDSALYLCASSQTSGTSGNQYFGPGTRLLVL.

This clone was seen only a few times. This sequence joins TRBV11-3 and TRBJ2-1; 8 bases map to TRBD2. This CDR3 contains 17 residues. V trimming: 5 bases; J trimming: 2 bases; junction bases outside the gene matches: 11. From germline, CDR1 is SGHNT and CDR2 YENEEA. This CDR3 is CASSLLRLAGPYNEQFF. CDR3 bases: TGTGCCAGCAGCCTCCTTCGTTTAGCGGGACCCTACAATGAGCAGTTCTTC.

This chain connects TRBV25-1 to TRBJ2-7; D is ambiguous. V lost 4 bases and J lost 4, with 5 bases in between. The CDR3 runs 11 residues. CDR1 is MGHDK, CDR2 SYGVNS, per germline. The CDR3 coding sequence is TGTGCCAGCAGTGGACTTTACGAGCAGTACTTC. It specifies CASSGLYEQYF.

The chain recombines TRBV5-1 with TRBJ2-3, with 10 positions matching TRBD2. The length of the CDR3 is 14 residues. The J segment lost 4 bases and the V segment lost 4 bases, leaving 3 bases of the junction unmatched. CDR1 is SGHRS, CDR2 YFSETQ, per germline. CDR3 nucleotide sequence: TGCGCCAGCAGCCCTACTAGCGGGGCAGATACGCAGTATTTT. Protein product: CASSPTSGADTQYF.

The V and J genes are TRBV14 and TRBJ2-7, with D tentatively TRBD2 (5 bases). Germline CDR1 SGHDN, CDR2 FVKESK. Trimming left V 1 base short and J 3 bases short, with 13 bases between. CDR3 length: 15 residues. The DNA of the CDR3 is TGTGCCAGCAGCCAAGCCGGGATATTTTTCTACGAGCAGTACTTC. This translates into CASSQAGIFFYEQYF.

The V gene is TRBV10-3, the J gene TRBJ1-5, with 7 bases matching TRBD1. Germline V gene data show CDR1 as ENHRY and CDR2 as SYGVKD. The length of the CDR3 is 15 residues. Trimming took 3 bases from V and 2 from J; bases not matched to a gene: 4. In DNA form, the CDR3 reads TGTGCCATCAGTGAAGGGGGCGGGGGCAATCAGCCCCAGCATTTT. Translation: CAISEGGGGNQPQHF.

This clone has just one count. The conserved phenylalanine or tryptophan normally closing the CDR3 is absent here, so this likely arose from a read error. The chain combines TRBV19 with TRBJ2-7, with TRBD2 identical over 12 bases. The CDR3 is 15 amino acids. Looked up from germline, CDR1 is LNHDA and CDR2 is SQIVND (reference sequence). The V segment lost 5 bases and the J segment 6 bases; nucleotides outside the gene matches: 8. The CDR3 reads CASSVSLAGGGEQYL. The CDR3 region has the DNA TGTGCCAGTAGTGTCTCCCTAGCGGGAGGGGGCGAGCAGTACCTC.

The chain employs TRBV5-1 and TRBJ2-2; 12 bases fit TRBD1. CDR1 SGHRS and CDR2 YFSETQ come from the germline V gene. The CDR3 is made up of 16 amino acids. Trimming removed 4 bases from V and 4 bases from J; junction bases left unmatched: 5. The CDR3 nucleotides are TGCGCCAGCAGCAGGGACAGGGGGCAGATCACCGGGGAGCTGTTTTTT. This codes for CASSRDRGQITGELFF. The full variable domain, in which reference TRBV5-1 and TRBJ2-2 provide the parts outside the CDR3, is KAGVTQTPRYLIKTRGQQVTLSCSPISGHRSVSWYQQTPGQGLQFLFEYFSETQRNKGNFPGRFSGRQFSNSRSEMNVSTLELGDSALYLCASSRDRGQITGELFFGEGSRLTVL.

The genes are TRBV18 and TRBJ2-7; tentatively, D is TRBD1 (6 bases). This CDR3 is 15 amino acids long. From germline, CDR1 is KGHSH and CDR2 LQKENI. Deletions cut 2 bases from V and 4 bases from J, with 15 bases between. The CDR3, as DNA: TGTGCCAGCTCACCAACAGGGTTGTGGGAGTACGAGCAGTACTTC. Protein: CASSPTGLWEYEQYF. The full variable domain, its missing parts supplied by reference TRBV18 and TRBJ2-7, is NAGVMQNPRHLVRRRGQEARLRCSPMKGHSHVYWYRQLPEEGLKFMVYLQKENIIDESGMPKERFSAEFPKEGPSILRIQQVVRGDSAAYFCASSPTGLWEYEQYFGPGTRLTVT.

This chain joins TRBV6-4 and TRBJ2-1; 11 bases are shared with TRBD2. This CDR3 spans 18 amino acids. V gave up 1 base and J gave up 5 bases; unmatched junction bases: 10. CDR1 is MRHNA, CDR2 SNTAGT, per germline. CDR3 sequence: CASSDYLAGGPNHNEQFF. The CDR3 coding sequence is TGTGCCAGCAGTGACTATTTAGCGGGAGGGCCTAACCACAATGAGCAGTTCTTC.

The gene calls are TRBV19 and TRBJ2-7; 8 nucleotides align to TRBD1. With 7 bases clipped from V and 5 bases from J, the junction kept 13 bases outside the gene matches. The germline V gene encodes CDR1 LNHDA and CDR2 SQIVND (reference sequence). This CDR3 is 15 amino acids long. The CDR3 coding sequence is TGTGCCAGTAACAGCCCAAGCAGGGGGCCCAACGAGCAGTACTTC. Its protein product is CASNSPSRGPNEQYF.

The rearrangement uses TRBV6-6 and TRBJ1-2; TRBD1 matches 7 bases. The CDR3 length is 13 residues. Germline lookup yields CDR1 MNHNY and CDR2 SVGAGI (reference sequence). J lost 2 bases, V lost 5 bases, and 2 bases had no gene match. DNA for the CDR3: TGTGCCAGCAGTCGGGGACAGAACTATGGCTACACCTTC. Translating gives CASSRGQNYGYTF.

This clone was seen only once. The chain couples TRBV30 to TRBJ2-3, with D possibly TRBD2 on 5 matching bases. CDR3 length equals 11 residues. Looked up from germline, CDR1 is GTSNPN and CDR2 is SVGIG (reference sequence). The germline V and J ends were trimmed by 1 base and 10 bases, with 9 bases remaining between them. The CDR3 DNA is TGTGCCTGGAGTGATCAACTAGCGCAGTATTTT. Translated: CAWSDQLAQYF.

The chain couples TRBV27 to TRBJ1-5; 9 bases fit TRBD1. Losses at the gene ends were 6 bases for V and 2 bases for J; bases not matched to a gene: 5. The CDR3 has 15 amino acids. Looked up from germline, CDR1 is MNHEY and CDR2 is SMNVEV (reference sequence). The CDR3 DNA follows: TGTGCCAGCAGACCTCGGGACAGGGGCAATCAGCCCCAGCATTTT. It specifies CASRPRDRGNQPQHF.

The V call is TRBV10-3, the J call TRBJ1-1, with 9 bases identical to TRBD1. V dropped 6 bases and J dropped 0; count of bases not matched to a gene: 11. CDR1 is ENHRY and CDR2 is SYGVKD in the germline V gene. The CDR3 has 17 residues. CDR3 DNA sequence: TGTGCCATCAGCAACAGGGGGCGAGGGGGGGTGAACACTGAAGCTTTCTTT. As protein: CAISNRGRGGVNTEAFF.

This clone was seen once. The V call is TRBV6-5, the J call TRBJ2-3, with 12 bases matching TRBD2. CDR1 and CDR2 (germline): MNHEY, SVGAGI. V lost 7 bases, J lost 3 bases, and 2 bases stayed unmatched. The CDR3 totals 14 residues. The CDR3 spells CASMTSGRTDTQYF. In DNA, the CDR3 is TGTGCCAGCATGACTAGCGGGAGAACAGATACGCAGTATTTT.

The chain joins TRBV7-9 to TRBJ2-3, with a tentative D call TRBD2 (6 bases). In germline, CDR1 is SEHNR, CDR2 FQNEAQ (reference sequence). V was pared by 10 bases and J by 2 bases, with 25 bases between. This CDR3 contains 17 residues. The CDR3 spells CATPLEGQAWNTDTQYF. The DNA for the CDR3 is TGTGCCACCCCCCTGGAGGGCCAAGCTTGGAACACAGATACGCAGTATTTT.

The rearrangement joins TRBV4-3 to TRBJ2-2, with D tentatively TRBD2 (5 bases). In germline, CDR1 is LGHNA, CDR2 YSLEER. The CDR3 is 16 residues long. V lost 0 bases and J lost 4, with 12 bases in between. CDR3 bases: TGCGCCAGCAGCCAAGATCGGGGATATTCCACCGGGGAGCTGTTTTTT. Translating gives CASSQDRGYSTGELFF.

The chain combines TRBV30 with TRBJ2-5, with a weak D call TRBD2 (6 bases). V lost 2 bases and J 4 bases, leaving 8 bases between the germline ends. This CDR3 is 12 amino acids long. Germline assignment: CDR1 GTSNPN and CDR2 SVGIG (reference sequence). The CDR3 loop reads CAWSTGGETQYF. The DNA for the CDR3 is TGTGCCTGGAGTACCGGGGGAGAGACCCAGTACTTC. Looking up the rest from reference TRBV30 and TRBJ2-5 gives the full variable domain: SQTIHQWPATLVQPVGSPLSLECTVEGTSNPNLYWYRQAAGRGLQLLFYSVGIGQISSEVPQNLSASRPQDRQFILSSKKLLLSDSGFYLCAWSTGGETQYFGPGTRLLVL.

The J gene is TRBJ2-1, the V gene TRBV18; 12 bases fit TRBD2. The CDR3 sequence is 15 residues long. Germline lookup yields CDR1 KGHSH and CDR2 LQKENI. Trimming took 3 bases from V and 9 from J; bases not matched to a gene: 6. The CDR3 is CASSPTSGSFSEQFF. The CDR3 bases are TGTGCCAGCTCACCGACTAGCGGGAGTTTTAGTGAGCAGTTCTTC.

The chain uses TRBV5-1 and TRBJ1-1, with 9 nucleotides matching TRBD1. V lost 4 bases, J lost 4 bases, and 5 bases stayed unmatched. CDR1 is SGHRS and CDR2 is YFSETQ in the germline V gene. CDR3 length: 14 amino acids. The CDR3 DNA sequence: TGCGCCAGCAGCACGGGACAGGGCGGCACTGAAGCTTTCTTT. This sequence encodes CASSTGQGGTEAFF.

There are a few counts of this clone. CDR3 in amino acids: CASKAGGQLSTDTQYF. As DNA, the CDR3 is TGCGCCAGCAAAGCGGGAGGCCAACTTAGCACAGATACGCAGTATTTT. This sequence joins TRBV5-1 and TRBJ2-3; 9 bases agree with TRBD2. Germline V CDR1 and CDR2: SGHRS, YFSETQ. This CDR3 is 16 amino acids long. Trimming removed 6 bases from V and 0 bases from J; junction bases left unmatched: 8.

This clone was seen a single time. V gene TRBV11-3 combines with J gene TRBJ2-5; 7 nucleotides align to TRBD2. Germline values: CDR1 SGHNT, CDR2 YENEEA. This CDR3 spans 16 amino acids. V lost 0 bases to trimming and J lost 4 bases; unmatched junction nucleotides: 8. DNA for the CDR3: TGTGCCAGCAGCTTAGATCAAGGACTAGTTAGAGAGACCCAGTACTTC. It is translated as CASSLDQGLVRETQYF.

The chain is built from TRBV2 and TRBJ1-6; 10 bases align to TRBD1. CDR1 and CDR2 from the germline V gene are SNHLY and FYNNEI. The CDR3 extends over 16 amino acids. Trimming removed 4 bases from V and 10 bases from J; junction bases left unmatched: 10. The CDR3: CASSVMVGQGNSPLHF. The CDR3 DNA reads TGTGCCAGCAGTGTGATGGTGGGACAGGGGAACTCACCCCTCCACTTT.

CDR3 amino acids: CASSPNTGFNEKLFF. CDR3 nucleotide sequence: TGTGCCAGCAGTCCTAATACAGGGTTTAATGAAAAACTGTTTTTT. V gene TRBV27 combines with J gene TRBJ1-4, with TRBD1 as a possible D gene (6 bases). The CDR3 sequence is 15 residues long. Germline CDR1 MNHEY, CDR2 SMNVEV (reference sequence). The germline V and J ends were trimmed by 5 bases and 4 bases, with 14 bases remaining between them.

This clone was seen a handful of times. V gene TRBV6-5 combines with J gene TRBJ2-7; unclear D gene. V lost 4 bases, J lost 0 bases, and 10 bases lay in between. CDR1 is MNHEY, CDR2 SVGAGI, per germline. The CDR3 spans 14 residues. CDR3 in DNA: TGTGCCAGCAGTTCCGCATTGAGCTCCTACGAGCAGTACTTC. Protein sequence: CASSSALSSYEQYF.

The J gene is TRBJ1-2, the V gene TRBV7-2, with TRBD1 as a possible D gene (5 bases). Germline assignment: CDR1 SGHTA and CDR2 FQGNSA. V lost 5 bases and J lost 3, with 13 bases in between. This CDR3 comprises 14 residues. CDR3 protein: CASSQETAHYGYTF. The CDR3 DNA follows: TGTGCCAGCAGCCAAGAGACAGCCCACTATGGCTACACCTTC.

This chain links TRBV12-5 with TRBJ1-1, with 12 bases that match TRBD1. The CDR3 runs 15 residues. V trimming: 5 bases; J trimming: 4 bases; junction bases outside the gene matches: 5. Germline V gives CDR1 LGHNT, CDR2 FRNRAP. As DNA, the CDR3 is TGTGCTAGTGGTAGGGACAGGGGGCGTCGCACTGAAGCTTTCTTT. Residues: CASGRDRGRRTEAFF. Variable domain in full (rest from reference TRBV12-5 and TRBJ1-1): DARVTQTPRHKVTEMGQEVTMRCQPILGHNTVFWYRQTMMQGLELLAYFRNRAPLDDSGMPKDRFSAEMPDATLATLKIQPSEPRDSAVYFCASGRDRGRRTEAFFGQGTRLTVV.

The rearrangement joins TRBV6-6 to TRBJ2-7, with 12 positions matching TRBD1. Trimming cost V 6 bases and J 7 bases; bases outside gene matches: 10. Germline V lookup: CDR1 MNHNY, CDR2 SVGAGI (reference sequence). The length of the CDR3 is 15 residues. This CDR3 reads CASSRPGQGAGEQYF. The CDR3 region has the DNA TGTGCCAGCAGCCGGCCGGGACAGGGGGCGGGAGAGCAGTACTTC.